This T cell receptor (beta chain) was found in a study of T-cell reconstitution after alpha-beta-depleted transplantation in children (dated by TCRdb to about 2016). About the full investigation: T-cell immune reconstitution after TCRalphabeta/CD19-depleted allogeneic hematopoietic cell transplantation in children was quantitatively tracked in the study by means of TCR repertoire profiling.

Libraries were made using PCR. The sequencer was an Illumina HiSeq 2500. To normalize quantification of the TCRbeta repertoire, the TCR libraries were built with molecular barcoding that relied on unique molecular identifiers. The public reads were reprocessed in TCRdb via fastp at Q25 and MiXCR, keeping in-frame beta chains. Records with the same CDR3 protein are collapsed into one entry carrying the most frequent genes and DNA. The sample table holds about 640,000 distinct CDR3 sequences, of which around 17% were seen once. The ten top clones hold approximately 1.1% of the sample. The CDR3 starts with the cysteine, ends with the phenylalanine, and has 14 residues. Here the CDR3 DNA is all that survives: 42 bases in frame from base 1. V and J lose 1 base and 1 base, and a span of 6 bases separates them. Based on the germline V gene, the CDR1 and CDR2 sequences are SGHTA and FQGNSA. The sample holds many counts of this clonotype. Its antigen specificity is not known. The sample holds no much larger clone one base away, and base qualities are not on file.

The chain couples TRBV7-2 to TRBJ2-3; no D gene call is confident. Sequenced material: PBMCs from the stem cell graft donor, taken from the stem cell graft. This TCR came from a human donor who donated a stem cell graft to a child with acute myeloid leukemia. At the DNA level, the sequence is TGTGCCAGCAGCTTAGATACTGGCACAGATACGCAGTATTTT. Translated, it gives CASSLDTGTDTQYF.